The present T cell receptor (beta chain) was sequenced within a study of T-cell reconstitution after alpha-beta-depleted transplantation in children. Overall study findings and caveats: Alpha-beta T cells about two months after transplant reportedly derived from several hundred expanded graft clones. Diversity and T-cell counts at one year after transplant derived mostly from new T cells.

Construction of the TCRbeta library involved unique molecular identifiers. TCRdb reanalysed the PCR reads using MiXCR and keeps one entry per CDR3 protein. Of some 190,000 distinct CDR3 sequences in the sample, 11% were seen once. The length of the CDR3 is 13 residues. The V end lost 6 bases, the J end lost 3 bases, and 11 bases lay between the germline ends. CDR1 and CDR2 from the germline V gene are ENHRY and SYGVKD. This clonotype was detected ten times or more. Antigen: not known. The receptor was derived from a boy aged 2 to 10 with acute myeloid leukemia, due to receive a stem cell transplant. This chain links TRBV10-3 with TRBJ2-5, with D possibly being TRBD1 (5 bases). The specimen was PBMCs, collected before TCRalphabeta/CD19-depleted stem cell transplant. The CDR3 sequence: CAISELGEETQYF. CDR3 nucleotides: TGTGCCATCAGCGAGCTAGGGGAAGAGACCCAGTACTTC.